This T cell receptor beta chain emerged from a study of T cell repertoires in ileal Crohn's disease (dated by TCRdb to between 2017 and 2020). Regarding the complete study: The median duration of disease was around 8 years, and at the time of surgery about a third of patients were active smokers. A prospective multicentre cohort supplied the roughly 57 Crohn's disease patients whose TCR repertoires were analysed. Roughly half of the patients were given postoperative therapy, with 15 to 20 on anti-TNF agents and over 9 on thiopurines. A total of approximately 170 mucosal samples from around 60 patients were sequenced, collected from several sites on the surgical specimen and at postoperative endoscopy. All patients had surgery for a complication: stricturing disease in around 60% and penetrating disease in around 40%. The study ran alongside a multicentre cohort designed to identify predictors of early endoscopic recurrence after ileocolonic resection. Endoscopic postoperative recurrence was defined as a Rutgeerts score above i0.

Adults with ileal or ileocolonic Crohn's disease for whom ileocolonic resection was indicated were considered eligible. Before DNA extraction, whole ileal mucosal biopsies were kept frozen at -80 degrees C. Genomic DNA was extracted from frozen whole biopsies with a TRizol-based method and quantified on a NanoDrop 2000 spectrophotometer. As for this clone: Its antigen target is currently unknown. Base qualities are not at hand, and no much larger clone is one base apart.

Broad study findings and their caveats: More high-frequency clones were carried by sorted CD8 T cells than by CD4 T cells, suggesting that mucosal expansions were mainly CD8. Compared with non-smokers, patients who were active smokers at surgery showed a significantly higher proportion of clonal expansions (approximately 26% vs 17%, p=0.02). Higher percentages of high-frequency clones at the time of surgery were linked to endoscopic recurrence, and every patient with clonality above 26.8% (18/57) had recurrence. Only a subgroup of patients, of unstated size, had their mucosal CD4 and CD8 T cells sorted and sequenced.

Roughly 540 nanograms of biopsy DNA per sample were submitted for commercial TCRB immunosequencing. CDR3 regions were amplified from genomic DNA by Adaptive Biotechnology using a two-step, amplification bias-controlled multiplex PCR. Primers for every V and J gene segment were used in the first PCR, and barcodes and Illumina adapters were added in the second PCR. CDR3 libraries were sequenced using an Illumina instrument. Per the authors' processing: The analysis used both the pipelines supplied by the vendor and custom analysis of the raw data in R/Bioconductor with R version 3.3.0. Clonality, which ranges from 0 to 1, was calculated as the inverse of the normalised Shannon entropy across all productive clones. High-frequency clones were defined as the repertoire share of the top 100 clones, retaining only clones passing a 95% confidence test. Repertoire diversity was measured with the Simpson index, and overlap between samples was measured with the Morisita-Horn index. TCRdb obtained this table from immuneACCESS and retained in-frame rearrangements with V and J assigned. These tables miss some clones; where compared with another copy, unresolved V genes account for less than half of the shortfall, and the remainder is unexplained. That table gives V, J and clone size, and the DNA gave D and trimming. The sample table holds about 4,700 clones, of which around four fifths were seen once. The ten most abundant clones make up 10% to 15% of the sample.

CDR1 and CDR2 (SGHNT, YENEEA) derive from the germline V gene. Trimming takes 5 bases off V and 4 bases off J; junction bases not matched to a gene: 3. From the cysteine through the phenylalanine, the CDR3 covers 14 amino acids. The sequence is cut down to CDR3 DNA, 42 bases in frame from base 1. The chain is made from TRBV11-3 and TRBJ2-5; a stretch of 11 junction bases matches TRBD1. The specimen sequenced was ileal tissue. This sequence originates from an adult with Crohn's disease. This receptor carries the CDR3 CASSLGTGGETQYF. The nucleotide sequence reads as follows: TGTGCCAGCAGCCTAGGGACAGGGGGAGAGACCCAGTACTTC.